This T cell receptor beta chain is from a study of shared clonotypes between healthy human individuals. Study conclusions and caveats: Memory subsets generally showed lower estimated richness than naive subsets.

In the original workflow: Junction-only sequences produced by ImmunoSEQ had no quality scores, so filtering differed. Assay: immunoSEQ multiplex PCR; the TCRdb copy retains only in-frame clones and omits some. The DNA was the basis for D and trimming; V, J and clone size are from that table. The table records about 1.1 million clones, 70% to 80% of them present only once. The donor population consisted of healthy HIV-negative adults with no recent acute infections or vaccinations. Germline V gene lookup returns CDR1 KGHSH and CDR2 LQKENI. Deletions cut 3 bases from V and 5 bases from J, with 3 bases between. The CDR3 runs 11 residues. In regard to this clone: Its antigen is still unknown. This specimen includes other DNA sequences encoding the same CDR3.

Sequenced sample: memory CD4+ T cells from PBMCs. The subset denotes: CD45RA-negative fraction. The chain links TRBV18 to TRBJ2-3, with D uncertain. This sequence was found in a man between 18 and 29 years old in good health. Some clones in this sample may be carry-over from other donors' samples. CDR3 amino acids: CASSPQDTQYF. As DNA, the CDR3 is TGTGCCAGCTCACCCCAAGATACGCAGTATTTT.